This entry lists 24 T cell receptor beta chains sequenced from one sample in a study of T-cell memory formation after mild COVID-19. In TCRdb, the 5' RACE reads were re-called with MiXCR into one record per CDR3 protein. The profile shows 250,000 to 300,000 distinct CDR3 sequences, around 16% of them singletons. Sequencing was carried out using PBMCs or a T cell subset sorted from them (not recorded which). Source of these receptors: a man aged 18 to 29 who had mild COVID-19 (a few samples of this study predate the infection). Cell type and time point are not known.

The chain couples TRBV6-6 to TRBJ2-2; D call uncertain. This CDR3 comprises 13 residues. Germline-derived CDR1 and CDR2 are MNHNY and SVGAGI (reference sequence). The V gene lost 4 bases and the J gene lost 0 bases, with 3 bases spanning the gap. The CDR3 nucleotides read TGTGCCAGCAGTTCCGCGAACACCGGGGAGCTGTTTTTT. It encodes CASSSANTGELFF.

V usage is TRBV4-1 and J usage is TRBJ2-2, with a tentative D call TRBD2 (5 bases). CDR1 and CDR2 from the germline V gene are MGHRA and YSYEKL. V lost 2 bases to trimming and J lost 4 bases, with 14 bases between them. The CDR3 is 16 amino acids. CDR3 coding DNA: TGCGCCAGCAGCCAATGGGAGCGGTCGAGCACCGGGGAGCTGTTTTTT. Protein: CASSQWERSSTGELFF.

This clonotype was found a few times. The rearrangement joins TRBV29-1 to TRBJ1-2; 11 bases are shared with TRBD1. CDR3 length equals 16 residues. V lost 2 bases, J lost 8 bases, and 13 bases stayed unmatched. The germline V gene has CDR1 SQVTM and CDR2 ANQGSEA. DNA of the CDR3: TGCAGCGTTGAACATTGGTCGGACAGGGGGCAAGGGGGCTACACCTTC. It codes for CSVEHWSDRGQGGYTF.

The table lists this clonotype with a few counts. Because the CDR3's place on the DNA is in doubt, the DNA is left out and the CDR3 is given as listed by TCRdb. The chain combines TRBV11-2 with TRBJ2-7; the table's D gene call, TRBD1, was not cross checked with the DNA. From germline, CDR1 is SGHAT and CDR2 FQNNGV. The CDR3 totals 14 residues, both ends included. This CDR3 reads CASSWGQGASEHYF.

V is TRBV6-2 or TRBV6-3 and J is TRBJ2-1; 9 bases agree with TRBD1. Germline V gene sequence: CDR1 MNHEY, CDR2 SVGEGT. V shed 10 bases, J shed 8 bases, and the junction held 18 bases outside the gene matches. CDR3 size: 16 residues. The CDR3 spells CAIRRAGQGFGDEQFF. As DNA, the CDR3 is TGTGCCATCAGACGGGCGGGACAGGGCTTTGGTGATGAGCAGTTCTTC.

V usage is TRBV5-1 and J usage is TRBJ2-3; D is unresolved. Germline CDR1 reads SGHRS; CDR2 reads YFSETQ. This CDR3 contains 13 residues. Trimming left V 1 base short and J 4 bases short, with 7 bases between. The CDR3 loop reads CASSLIGSDTQYF. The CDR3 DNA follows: TGCGCCAGCAGCTTGATCGGGTCAGATACGCAGTATTTT.

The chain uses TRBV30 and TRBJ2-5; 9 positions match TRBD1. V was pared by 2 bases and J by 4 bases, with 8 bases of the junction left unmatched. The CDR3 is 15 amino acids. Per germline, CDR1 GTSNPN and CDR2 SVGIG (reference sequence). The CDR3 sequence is CAWSLGQGIGETQYF. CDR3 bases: TGTGCCTGGAGTCTGGGACAGGGAATCGGAGAGACCCAGTACTTC.

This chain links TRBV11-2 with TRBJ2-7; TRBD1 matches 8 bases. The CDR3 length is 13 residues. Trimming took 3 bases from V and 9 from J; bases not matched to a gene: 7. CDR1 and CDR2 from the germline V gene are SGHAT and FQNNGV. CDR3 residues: CASSFGQGDWQYF. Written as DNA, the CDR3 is TGTGCCAGCAGCTTTGGACAGGGTGATTGGCAGTACTTC.

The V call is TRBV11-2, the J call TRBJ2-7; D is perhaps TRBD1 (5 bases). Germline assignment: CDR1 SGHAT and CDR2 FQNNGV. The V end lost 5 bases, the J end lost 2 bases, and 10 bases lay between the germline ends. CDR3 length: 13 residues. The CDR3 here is CASSQTEAYEQYF. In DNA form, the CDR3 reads TGTGCCAGCAGCCAGACAGAAGCCTACGAGCAGTACTTC.

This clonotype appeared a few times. The CDR3 is CSARDGRGGLETQYF. CDR3 DNA: TGCAGTGCTAGAGATGGCCGGGGGGGACTAGAGACCCAGTACTTC. This sequence joins TRBV20-1 and TRBJ2-5; 8 nucleotides match TRBD2. The ends lost 0 bases at V and 4 bases at J; junction bases unmatched: 7. Per the germline V gene, CDR1 is DFQATT and CDR2 is SNEGSKA (reference sequence). This CDR3 spans 15 amino acids.

CDR3: CASSLGGTITEAFF. The CDR3 nucleotides read TGTGCCAGCAGCTTAGGAGGGACCATCACTGAAGCTTTCTTT. This chain joins TRBV11-1 and TRBJ1-1; D is perhaps TRBD1 (5 bases). Germline CDR1 SGHAT, CDR2 FQDESV (reference sequence). The CDR3 consists of 14 residues. V was shortened by 1 base and J by 4 bases, with 10 bases between the two germline ends.

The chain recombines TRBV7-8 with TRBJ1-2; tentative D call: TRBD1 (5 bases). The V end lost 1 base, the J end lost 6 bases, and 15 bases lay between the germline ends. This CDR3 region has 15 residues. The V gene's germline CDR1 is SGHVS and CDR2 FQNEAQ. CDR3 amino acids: CASSLDRGPLDGYTF. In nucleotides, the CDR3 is TGTGCCAGCAGCTTAGATAGGGGCCCTTTGGATGGCTACACCTTC.

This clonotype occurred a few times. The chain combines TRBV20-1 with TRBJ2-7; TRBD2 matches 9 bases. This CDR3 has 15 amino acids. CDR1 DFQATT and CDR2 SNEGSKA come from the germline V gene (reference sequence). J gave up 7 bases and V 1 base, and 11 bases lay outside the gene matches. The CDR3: CSARVGGGARYEQYF. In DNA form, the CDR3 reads TGCAGTGCTAGAGTCGGCGGGGGGGCCAGATATGAGCAGTACTTC.

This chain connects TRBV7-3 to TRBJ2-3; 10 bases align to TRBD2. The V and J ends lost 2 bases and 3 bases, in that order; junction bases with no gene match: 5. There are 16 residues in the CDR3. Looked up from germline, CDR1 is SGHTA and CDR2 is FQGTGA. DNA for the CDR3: TGTGCCAGCAGCTTACTTGGAGCGGGGGGGACAGATACGCAGTATTTT. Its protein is CASSLLGAGGTDTQYF. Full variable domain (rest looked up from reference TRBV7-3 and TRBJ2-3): GAGVSQTPSNKVTEKGKYVELRCDPISGHTALYWYRQSLGQGPEFLIYFQGTGAADDSGLPNDRFFAVRPEGSVSTLKIQRTERGDSAVYLCASSLLGAGGTDTQYFGPGTRLTVL.

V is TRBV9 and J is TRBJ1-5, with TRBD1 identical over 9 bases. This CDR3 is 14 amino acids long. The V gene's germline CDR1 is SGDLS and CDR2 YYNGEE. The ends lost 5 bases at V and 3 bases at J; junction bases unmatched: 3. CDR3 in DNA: TGTGCCAGCAGAGGGACAGGGAACAATCAGCCCCAGCATTTT. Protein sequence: CASRGTGNNQPQHF.

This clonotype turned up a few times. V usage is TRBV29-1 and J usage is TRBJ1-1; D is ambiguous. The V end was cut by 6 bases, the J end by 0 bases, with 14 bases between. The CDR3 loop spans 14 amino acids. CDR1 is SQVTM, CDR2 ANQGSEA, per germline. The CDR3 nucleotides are TGCAGCGTGGCTACGAGGCAGATGAACACTGAAGCTTTCTTT. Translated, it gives CSVATRQMNTEAFF.

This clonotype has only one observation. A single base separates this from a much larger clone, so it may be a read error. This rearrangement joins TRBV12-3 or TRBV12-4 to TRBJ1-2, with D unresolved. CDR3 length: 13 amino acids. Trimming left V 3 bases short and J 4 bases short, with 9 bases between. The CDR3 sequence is CASSFEGSYGYTF. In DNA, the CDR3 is TGTGCCAGCAGTTTTGAGGGCTCCTATGGCTACACCTTC.

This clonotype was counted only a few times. The CDR3 sequence: CASSGGGGSLGTQYF. The CDR3 nucleotides read TGCGCCAGCAGCGGAGGTGGAGGGAGCCTCGGTACGCAGTATTTT. The rearrangement links TRBV5-1 to TRBJ2-3, with D possibly TRBD2 on 6 matching bases. Germline V gene sequence: CDR1 SGHRS, CDR2 YFSETQ. V dropped 4 bases and J dropped 8 bases, with 20 bases sitting between them. The CDR3 is 15 residues long.

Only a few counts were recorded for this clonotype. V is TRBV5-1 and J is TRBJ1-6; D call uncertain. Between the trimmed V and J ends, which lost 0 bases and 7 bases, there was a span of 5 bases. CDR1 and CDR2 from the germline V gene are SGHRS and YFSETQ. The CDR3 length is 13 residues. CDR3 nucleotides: TGCGCCAGCAGCTTGGTAAGGAATTCACCCCTCCACTTT. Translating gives CASSLVRNSPLHF. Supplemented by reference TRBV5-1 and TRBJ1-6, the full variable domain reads KAGVTQTPRYLIKTRGQQVTLSCSPISGHRSVSWYQQTPGQGLQFLFEYFSETQRNKGNFPGRFSGRQFSNSRSEMNVSTLELGDSALYLCASSLVRNSPLHFGNGTRLTVT.

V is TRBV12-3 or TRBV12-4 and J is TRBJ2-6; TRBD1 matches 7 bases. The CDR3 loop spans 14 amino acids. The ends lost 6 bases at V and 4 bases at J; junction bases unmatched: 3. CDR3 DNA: TGTGCCAGCAGCCCGGGACAGGGGGCCAACGTCCTGACTTTC. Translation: CASSPGQGANVLTF.

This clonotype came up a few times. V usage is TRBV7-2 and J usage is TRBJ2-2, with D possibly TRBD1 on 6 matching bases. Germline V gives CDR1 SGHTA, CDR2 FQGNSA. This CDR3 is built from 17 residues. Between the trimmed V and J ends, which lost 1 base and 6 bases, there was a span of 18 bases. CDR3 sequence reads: CASSLVVQGHGSGELFF. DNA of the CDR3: TGTGCCAGCAGCTTAGTAGTTCAGGGACATGGTTCCGGGGAGCTGTTTTTT.

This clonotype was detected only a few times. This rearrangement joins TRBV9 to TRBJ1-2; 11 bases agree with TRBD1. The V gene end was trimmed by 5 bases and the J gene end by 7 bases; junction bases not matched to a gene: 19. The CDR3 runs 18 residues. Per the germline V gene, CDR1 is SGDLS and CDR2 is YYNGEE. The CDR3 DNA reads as TGTGCCAGCAGTGATGGACTCCGGGACAGGGGGTTATTGAGTGGCTACACCTTC. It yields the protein CASSDGLRDRGLLSGYTF.

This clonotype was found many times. Here the CDR3 DNA reads TGTGCCAGCAGCAAACGAAGTGGCTACACCTTC. This gives the protein CASSKRSGYTF. This chain connects TRBV7-2 to TRBJ1-2; D is undetermined. This CDR3 is built from 11 residues. Looked up from germline, CDR1 is SGHTA and CDR2 is FQGNSA. Trimming stripped 5 bases from V and 7 bases from J, with 8 bases between. Full variable domain (missing parts from reference TRBV7-2 and TRBJ1-2): GAGVSQSPSNKVTEKGKDVELRCDPISGHTALYWYRQSLGQGLEFLIYFQGNSAPDKSGLPSDRFSAERTGGSVSTLTIQRTQQEDSAVYLCASSKRSGYTFGSGTRLTVV.

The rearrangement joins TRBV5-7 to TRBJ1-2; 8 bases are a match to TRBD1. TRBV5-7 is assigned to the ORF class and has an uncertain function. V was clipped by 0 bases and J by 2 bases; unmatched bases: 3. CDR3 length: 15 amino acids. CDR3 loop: CASSLDRTGNYGYTF. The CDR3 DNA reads TGTGCCAGCAGCTTGGACCGGACAGGGAACTATGGCTACACCTTC.